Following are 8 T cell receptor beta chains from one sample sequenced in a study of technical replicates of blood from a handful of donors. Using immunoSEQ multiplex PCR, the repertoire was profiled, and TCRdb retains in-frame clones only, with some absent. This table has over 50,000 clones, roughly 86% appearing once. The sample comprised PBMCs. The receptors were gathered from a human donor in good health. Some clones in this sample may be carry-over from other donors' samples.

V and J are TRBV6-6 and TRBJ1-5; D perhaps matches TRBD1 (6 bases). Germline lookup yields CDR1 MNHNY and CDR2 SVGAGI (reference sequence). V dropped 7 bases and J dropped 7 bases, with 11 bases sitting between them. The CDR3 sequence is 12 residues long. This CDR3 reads CASNREGQPQHF. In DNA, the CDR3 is TGTGCCAGCAACAGGGAGGGACAGCCCCAGCATTTT.

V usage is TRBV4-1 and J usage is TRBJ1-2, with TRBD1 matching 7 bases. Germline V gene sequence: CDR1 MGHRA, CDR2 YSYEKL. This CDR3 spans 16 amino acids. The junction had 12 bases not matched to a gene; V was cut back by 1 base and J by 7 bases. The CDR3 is CASSQVPDTPGGGYTF. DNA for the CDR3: TGCGCCAGCAGCCAAGTGCCCGACACCCCAGGGGGTGGCTACACCTTC.

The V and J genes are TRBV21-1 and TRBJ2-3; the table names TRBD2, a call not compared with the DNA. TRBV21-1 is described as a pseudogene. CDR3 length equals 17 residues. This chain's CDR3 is CASSNSKAGRITDTQYF. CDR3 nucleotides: TGTGCCAGCAGCAACTCAAAGGCGGGGCGGATCACAGATACGCAGTATTTT.

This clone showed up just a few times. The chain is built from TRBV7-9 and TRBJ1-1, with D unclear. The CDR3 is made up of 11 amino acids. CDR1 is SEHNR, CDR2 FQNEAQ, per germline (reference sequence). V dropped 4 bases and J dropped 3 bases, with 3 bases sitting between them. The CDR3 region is CASSSDTEAFF. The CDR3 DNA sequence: TGTGCCAGCAGCTCCGACACTGAAGCTTTCTTT. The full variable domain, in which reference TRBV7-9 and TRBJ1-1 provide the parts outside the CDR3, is DTGVSQNPRHKITKRGQNVTFRCDPISEHNRLYWYRQTLGQGPEFLTYFQNEAQLEKSRLLSDRFSAERPKGSFSTLEIQRTEQGDSAMYLCASSSDTEAFFGQGTRLTVV.

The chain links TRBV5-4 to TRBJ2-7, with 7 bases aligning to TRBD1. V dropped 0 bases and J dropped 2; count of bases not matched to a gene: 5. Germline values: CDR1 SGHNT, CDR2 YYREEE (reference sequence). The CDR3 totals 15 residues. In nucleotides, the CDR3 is TGTGCCAGCAGCTTGGGACAGGGACCCCCCTACGAGCAGTACTTC. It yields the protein CASSLGQGPPYEQYF.

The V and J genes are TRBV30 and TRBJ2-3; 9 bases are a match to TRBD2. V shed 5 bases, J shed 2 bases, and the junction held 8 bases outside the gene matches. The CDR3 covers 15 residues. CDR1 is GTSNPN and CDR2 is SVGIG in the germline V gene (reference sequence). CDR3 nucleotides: TGTGCCTGGTCAGCGGTAGCGGGAGCCACAGATACGCAGTATTTT. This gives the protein CAWSAVAGATDTQYF. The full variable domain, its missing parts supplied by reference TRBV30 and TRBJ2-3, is SQTIHQWPATLVQPVGSPLSLECTVEGTSNPNLYWYRQAAGRGLQLLFYSVGIGQISSEVPQNLSASRPQDRQFILSSKKLLLSDSGFYLCAWSAVAGATDTQYFGPGTRLTVL.

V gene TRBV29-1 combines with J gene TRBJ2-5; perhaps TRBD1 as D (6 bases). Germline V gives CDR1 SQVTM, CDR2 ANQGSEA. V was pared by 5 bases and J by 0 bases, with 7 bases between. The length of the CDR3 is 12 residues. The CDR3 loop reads CSVRDNQETQYF. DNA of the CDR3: TGCAGCGTTCGGGACAACCAAGAGACCCAGTACTTC.

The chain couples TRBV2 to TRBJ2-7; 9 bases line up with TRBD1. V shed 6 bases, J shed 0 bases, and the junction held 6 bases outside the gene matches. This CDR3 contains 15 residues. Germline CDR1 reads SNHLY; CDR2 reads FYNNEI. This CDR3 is CASRVGQGLSYEQYF. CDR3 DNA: TGTGCCAGCAGAGTGGGACAGGGTCTCTCCTACGAGCAGTACTTC.